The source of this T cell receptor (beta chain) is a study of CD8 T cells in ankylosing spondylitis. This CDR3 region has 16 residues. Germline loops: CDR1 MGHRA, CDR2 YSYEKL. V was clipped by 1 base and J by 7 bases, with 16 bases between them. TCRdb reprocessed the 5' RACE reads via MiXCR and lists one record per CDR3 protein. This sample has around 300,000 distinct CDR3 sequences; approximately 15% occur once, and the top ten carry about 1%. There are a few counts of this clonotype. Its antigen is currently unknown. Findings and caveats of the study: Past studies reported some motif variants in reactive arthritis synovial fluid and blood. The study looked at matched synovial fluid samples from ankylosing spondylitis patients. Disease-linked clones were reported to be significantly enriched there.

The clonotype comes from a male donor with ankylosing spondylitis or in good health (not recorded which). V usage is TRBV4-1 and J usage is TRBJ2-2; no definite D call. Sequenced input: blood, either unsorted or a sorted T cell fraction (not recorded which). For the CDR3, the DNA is TGCGCCAGCAGCCAAGTCGTGGGCAACGTAGGCGGGGAGCTGTTTTTT. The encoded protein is CASSQVVGNVGGELFF.